Following are 24 T cell receptor beta chains from one sample sequenced in a study of cytomegalovirus exposure and HLA in healthy donors. Primers for the PCR totalled 60 Vbeta and 13 Jbeta. Profiling relied on immunoSEQ multiplex PCR, and the TCRdb table lists in-frame clones only, not all of them. The profile shows about 120,000 clones, 77% of them singletons. Sequenced input: PBMCs. The source of these receptors is a man aged 50 to 59 in good health and CMV-seropositive.

The chain joins TRBV7-6 to TRBJ2-2, with TRBD2 matching over 16 bases. Germline CDR1 SGHVS, CDR2 FNYEAQ. With V trimmed by 5 bases and J by 3 bases, 15 bases remained unmatched. CDR3 length: 21 residues. CDR3: CASSPVPGLAGGAMDTGELFF. The CDR3, as DNA: TGTGCCAGCAGCCCAGTCCCGGGACTAGCGGGGGGGGCCATGGACACCGGGGAGCTGTTTTTT.

This chain connects TRBV5-6 to TRBJ2-5; D may be TRBD1 (5 bases). Germline CDR1 reads SGHDT; CDR2 reads YYEEEE. Trimming took off 6 bases at V and 3 bases at J, with 15 bases between the two ends. The length of the CDR3 is 14 residues. The CDR3 bases are TGTGCCAGCACCCTCTTGGGGCGAGAAGAGACCCAGTACTTC. This translates into CASTLLGREETQYF.

In its sample, this clone was seen a few times. The chain is built from TRBV30 and TRBJ1-1, with D maybe TRBD1 (5 bases). There are 11 residues in the CDR3. Trimming pared 7 bases from V and 4 bases from J, leaving 10 bases between. The germline gives CDR1 GTSNPN, CDR2 SVGIG (reference sequence). The CDR3 here is CAYSRGTEAFF. DNA of the CDR3: TGTGCCTACTCTAGGGGCACTGAAGCTTTCTTT.

The chain employs TRBV7-9 and TRBJ2-7; TRBD2 matches at 11 bases. Trimming removed 5 bases from V and 7 bases from J; junction bases left unmatched: 7. The CDR3 consists of 14 residues. CDR1 SEHNR and CDR2 FQNEAQ come from the germline V gene (reference sequence). The CDR3: CASSPTSGSQEQYF. The CDR3, as DNA: TGTGCCAGCAGCCCCACTAGCGGGAGTCAAGAGCAGTACTTC.

The chain combines TRBV5-4 with TRBJ2-2, with D hard to call. CDR3 length equals 14 residues. Germline values: CDR1 SGHNT, CDR2 YYREEE (reference sequence). Trimming took off 0 bases at V and 6 bases at J, with 9 bases between the two ends. The chain's CDR3 is CASSLGARPGELFF. In DNA form, the CDR3 reads TGTGCCAGCAGCTTGGGGGCCCGACCCGGGGAGCTGTTTTTT.

The CDR3, as DNA: TGTGCCAGCAGCTTGCCCGGGATCGGTGAAAAACTGTTTTTT. It translates to CASSLPGIGEKLFF. The V call is TRBV5-8, the J call TRBJ1-4; the D is unclear. Trimming left V 1 base short and J 7 bases short, with 11 bases between. The length of the CDR3 is 14 residues. Germline values: CDR1 SGHTS, CDR2 YDEGEE.

The V gene is TRBV5-6, the J gene TRBJ1-2; TRBD1 is a possible D gene (6 bases). The germline V gene encodes CDR1 SGHDT and CDR2 YYEEEE. Trimming cost V 0 bases and J 6 bases, with 18 bases left between them. The CDR3 length is 16 residues. The CDR3 region has the DNA TGTGCCAGCAGCTTGGTAGAGTACAGGGAAACCCATGGCTACACCTTC. Translation: CASSLVEYRETHGYTF.

This chain connects TRBV4-1 to TRBJ1-2; D is ambiguous. The germline V gene encodes CDR1 MGHRA and CDR2 YSYEKL. V lost 4 bases and J lost 1, with 7 bases in between. The CDR3 length is 13 residues. DNA for the CDR3: TGCGCCAGCAGCCCCACAGTTAACTATGGCTACACCTTC. This translates into CASSPTVNYGYTF.

This clone was seen more than once but under ten times. This sequence joins TRBV7-9 and TRBJ2-3, with D possibly matching TRBD1 (6 bases). V lost 7 bases, J lost 3 bases, and 14 bases lay in between. The CDR3 sequence is 14 residues long. Germline-derived CDR1 and CDR2 are SEHNR and FQNEAQ (reference sequence). Here the CDR3 reads CASIADSLTDTQYF. The DNA for the CDR3 is TGTGCCAGCATCGCGGACAGCTTGACAGATACGCAGTATTTT.

V usage is TRBV7-2 and J usage is TRBJ1-2; 8 positions match TRBD1. The CDR3 is 15 amino acids. CDR1 and CDR2 (germline): SGHTA, FQGNSA. Trimming cost V 0 bases and J 7 bases; bases outside gene matches: 7. CDR3 protein: CASSLAGQGAGGYTF. In DNA form, the CDR3 reads TGTGCCAGCAGCTTAGCGGGGCAGGGGGCAGGTGGCTACACCTTC.

The V and J genes are TRBV7-2 and TRBJ2-2, with a tentative D call TRBD1 (5 bases). Trimming pared 0 bases from V and 5 bases from J, leaving 7 bases between. Germline-derived CDR1 and CDR2 are SGHTA and FQGNSA. The CDR3 is 14 amino acids. The CDR3 DNA is TGTGCCAGCAGCTTAGCGGCAGGGACCGGGGAGCTGTTTTTT. Translation: CASSLAAGTGELFF.

With respect to this clone: Other DNA sequences in the sample encode the same CDR3. The chain couples TRBV28 to TRBJ1-5; D gene ambiguous. The CDR3 runs 11 residues. The germline CDR1 and CDR2 sequences are MDHEN and SYDVKM. Trimming took off 4 bases at V and 5 bases at J, with 3 bases between the two ends. The CDR3 DNA reads as TGTGCCAGCAGTTCAGATCAGCCCCAGCATTTT. Its protein is CASSSDQPQHF.

There are many counts of this clone. This chain connects TRBV13 to TRBJ2-6; D possibly corresponds to TRBD1 (6 bases). This CDR3 is 20 amino acids long. The V end was cut by 5 bases, the J end by 4 bases, with 27 bases between. CDR1 is PRHDT, CDR2 FYEKMQ, per germline (reference sequence). CDR3 DNA: TGTGCCAGCAGCCTAAACAGGGTGGCAGCCTCCTGGAGAGGGGCCAACGTCCTGACTTTC. Translated: CASSLNRVAASWRGANVLTF.

The chain employs TRBV19 and TRBJ2-5, with 11 bases aligning to TRBD1. Germline trimming cut 5 bases from V and 4 bases from J; bases unmatched to any gene: 9. Germline V gene sequence: CDR1 LNHDA, CDR2 SQIVND (reference sequence). The CDR3 has 16 residues. This chain's CDR3 is CASSFLLGTGGETQYF. In DNA form, the CDR3 reads TGTGCCAGTAGTTTCCTCCTCGGGACAGGGGGAGAGACCCAGTACTTC.

CDR3 DNA: TGTGCCAGCAGGGGAGGGGGAGGCGAAAAACTGTTTTTT. Translated, it gives CASRGGGGEKLFF. The chain has TRBV5-5 and TRBJ1-4; a possible D gene is TRBD1 (6 bases). V was trimmed by 5 bases and J by 8 bases, leaving 13 bases between them. Germline CDR1 SGHKS, CDR2 YYEKEE (reference sequence). CDR3 length: 13 residues.

The chain employs TRBV2 and TRBJ2-7; 7 bases line up with TRBD2. Germline V gives CDR1 SNHLY, CDR2 FYNNEI. This CDR3 spans 10 amino acids. After removal of 11 bases from V and 6 bases from J, the junction contained 4 bases not matched to a gene. CDR3 nucleotides: TGTGCCTTTGGGAGGGGCGAGCAGTACTTC. Translated: CAFGRGEQYF.

The J gene is TRBJ2-1, the V gene TRBV7-9, with 8 bases that match TRBD1. The CDR3 runs 14 residues. The ends lost 7 bases at V and 9 bases at J; junction bases unmatched: 11. In germline, CDR1 is SEHNR, CDR2 FQNEAQ (reference sequence). DNA of the CDR3: TGTGCCAGCACCACTGGGGAGACAGGGGCTGAGCAGTTCTTC. Residues: CASTTGETGAEQFF.

The chain combines TRBV25-1 with TRBJ1-2; 9 bases map to TRBD1. There are 16 residues in the CDR3. Germline assignment: CDR1 MGHDK and CDR2 SYGVNS. With V trimmed by 4 bases and J by 4 bases, 10 bases remained unmatched. CDR3 coding DNA: TGTGCCAGCAGTGGGGCCGGACAGGGGTTGATCTATGGCTACACCTTC. The encoded protein is CASSGAGQGLIYGYTF.

The genes are TRBV5-1 and TRBJ1-2; 7 nucleotides line up with TRBD1. The V and J ends lost 4 bases and 5 bases, in that order; junction bases with no gene match: 8. This CDR3 is 14 amino acids long. The germline V gene encodes CDR1 SGHRS and CDR2 YFSETQ. CDR3 in DNA: TGCGCCAGCAGCGTTGACCAGGGGGTGTATGGCTACACCTTC. This translates into CASSVDQGVYGYTF. The full variable domain, completed using reference TRBV5-1 and TRBJ1-2, is KAGVTQTPRYLIKTRGQQVTLSCSPISGHRSVSWYQQTPGQGLQFLFEYFSETQRNKGNFPGRFSGRQFSNSRSEMNVSTLELGDSALYLCASSVDQGVYGYTFGSGTRLTVV.

This clone was detected only once. The chain joins TRBV7-2 to TRBJ1-2; TRBD1 matches at 10 bases. Germline V gene sequence: CDR1 SGHTA, CDR2 FQGNSA. The V gene end was trimmed by 5 bases and the J gene end by 4 bases; junction bases not matched to a gene: 4. CDR3 length: 14 residues. CDR3 sequence reads: CASSVTGGAYGYTF. The CDR3 DNA follows: TGTGCCAGCAGCGTGACAGGGGGCGCCTATGGCTACACCTTC.

The chain carries TRBV28 and TRBJ2-2; D ambiguous. There are 12 residues in the CDR3. The ends were cut back, 8 bases at V and 1 base at J, with 5 bases in the middle. CDR1 MDHEN and CDR2 SYDVKM come from the germline V gene. CDR3 amino acids: CASRGNTGELFF. CDR3 bases: TGTGCCAGCCGAGGGAACACCGGGGAGCTGTTTTTT. Drawing the rest from reference TRBV28 and TRBJ2-2, the complete variable domain is DVKVTQSSRYLVKRTGEKVFLECVQDMDHENMFWYRQDPGLGLRLIYFSYDVKMKEKGDIPEGYSVSREKKERFSLILESASTNQTSMYLCASRGNTGELFFGEGSRLTVL.

For this clone: The DNA is left out, because the CDR3 cannot be placed on it with certainty; the CDR3 is given as TCRdb lists it. The V and J genes are TRBV28 and TRBJ1-2. Ends included, the CDR3 has 14 residues. Per the germline V gene, CDR1 is MDHEN and CDR2 is SYDVKM. The CDR3 sequence is CASSTSGGGVGYTF.

This clone was detected only a few times. This chain joins TRBV6-6 and TRBJ1-4; TRBD1 matches at 8 bases. The junction had 7 bases not matched to a gene; V was cut back by 2 bases and J by 8 bases. CDR1 and CDR2 (germline): MNHNY, SVGAGI (reference sequence). This CDR3 has 15 amino acids. The CDR3 here is CASSYPQGADEKLFF. DNA of the CDR3: TGTGCCAGCAGTTACCCCCAGGGGGCGGACGAAAAACTGTTTTTT.

The genes are TRBV5-1 and TRBJ1-3; D is possibly TRBD1 (5 bases). The CDR3 is 15 amino acids. Germline V gives CDR1 SGHRS, CDR2 YFSETQ. Trimming pared 5 bases from V and 0 bases from J, leaving 12 bases between. The CDR3, as DNA: TGCGCCAGCAGTCGGGACGGGAGCTCTGGAAACACCATATATTTT. Translating it yields CASSRDGSSGNTIYF.